The 24 T cell receptor beta chains below were found in one sample sequenced in a study of CD8 T cells in Susac syndrome. RNA totalling roughly 0.5 to 1 ug underwent reverse transcription with random hexamers. From the immunoSEQ multiplex PCR reads, TCRdb called clonotypes with MiXCR, one entry per CDR3 protein. This sample has tens of thousands of distinct CDR3 sequences, with approximately 96% found just once. Input material: CD8+ T cells from PBMCs. All receptors derive from a human donor with Susac syndrome.

V and J are TRBV4-2 and TRBJ2-1, with TRBD2 matching 14 bases. From germline, CDR1 is LGHNA and CDR2 YNFKEQ. Trimming took 4 bases from V and 2 from J; bases not matched to a gene: 10. This CDR3 contains 19 residues. CDR3 nucleotide sequence: TGTGCCAGCAGCCTAATCTCGGGACTAGCGGGGGCCACCTACAATGAGCAGTTCTTC. Residues: CASSLISGLAGATYNEQFF.

The J gene is TRBJ1-2, the V gene TRBV30, with a possible D match to TRBD1 (6 bases). This CDR3 has 13 amino acids. Germline V gene sequence: CDR1 GTSNPN, CDR2 SVGIG (reference sequence). V lost 1 base and J lost 6, with 12 bases in between. The CDR3 DNA reads TGTGCCTGGAGTGCAGGGGAGTCGAATGGCTACACCTTC. Amino acid sequence: CAWSAGESNGYTF.

The chain links TRBV20-1 to TRBJ1-6; 8 nucleotides agree with TRBD1. J lost 5 bases, V lost 3 bases, and 0 bases had no gene match. The CDR3 loop spans 13 amino acids. Germline CDR1 reads DFQATT; CDR2 reads SNEGSKA (reference sequence). The CDR3 bases are TGCAGTGCTAGGGACAGGGATAATTCACCCCTCCACTTT. It specifies CSARDRDNSPLHF.

This chain joins TRBV27 and TRBJ1-5; D unresolved. The ends were cut back, 0 bases at V and 9 bases at J, with 6 bases in the middle. Germline V gene sequence: CDR1 MNHEY, CDR2 SMNVEV (reference sequence). This CDR3 has 12 residues. CDR3 nucleotides: TGTGCCAGCAGTTTATCGTCCGGGCCCCAGCATTTT. It is translated as CASSLSSGPQHF.

The CDR3 DNA reads as TGTGCCTGGAGTCCCCGTTTAGAATCACCCCTCCACTTT. This codes for CAWSPRLESPLHF. The chain joins TRBV30 to TRBJ1-6; no reliable D call. Germline values: CDR1 GTSNPN, CDR2 SVGIG (reference sequence). V lost 2 bases to trimming and J lost 10 bases, with 12 bases between them. The CDR3 runs to 13 residues.

This chain joins TRBV5-1 and TRBJ1-1, with D possibly TRBD1 on 6 matching bases. V lost 6 bases and J 1 base, leaving 13 bases between the germline ends. The CDR3 runs to 14 residues. Germline V CDR1 and CDR2: SGHRS, YFSETQ. The CDR3, as DNA: TGCGCCAGCACTCAGGGGTTGCGGAACACTGAAGCTTTCTTT. Its translation: CASTQGLRNTEAFF.

The J gene is TRBJ1-1, the V gene TRBV7-2; perhaps TRBD1 as D (5 bases). The CDR3 runs 12 residues. The germline V and J ends were trimmed by 8 bases and 2 bases, with 9 bases remaining between them. Germline assignment: CDR1 SGHTA and CDR2 FQGNSA. Written as DNA, the CDR3 is TGTGCCAGCGGGGCGACTAACACTGAAGCTTTCTTT. Its protein is CASGATNTEAFF.

The table lists this clonotype with a few counts. J is TRBJ2-7 and V is TRBV29-1, with D perhaps matching TRBD1 or TRBD2 (5 bases each). Germline values: CDR1 SQVTM, CDR2 ANQGSEA. The CDR3 has 13 amino acids. With 5 bases removed from V and 1 base from J, the gap between germline ends came to 12 bases. The CDR3 DNA sequence: TGCAGCGTTTGTCGGGGACGGTCCTACGAGCAGTACTTC. It encodes CSVCRGRSYEQYF.

This clonotype was observed once. The V call is TRBV18, the J call TRBJ1-5, with no clear D. The CDR3 loop spans 13 amino acids. With 2 bases removed from V and 5 bases from J, the gap between germline ends came to 7 bases. Germline V gene data show CDR1 as KGHSH and CDR2 as LQKENI. As DNA, the CDR3 is TGTGCCAGCTCACCAAGGGTAGATCAGCCCCAGCATTTT. Translated: CASSPRVDQPQHF.

J is TRBJ2-7 and V is TRBV20-1, with 10 bases aligning to TRBD2. The CDR3 length is 14 residues. V lost 0 bases, J lost 6 bases, and 5 bases stayed unmatched. CDR1 and CDR2 from the germline V gene are DFQATT and SNEGSKA (reference sequence). CDR3 DNA sequence: TGCAGTGCTAGAGATCCTAGCGGGGGATTCGAGCAGTACTTC. Its protein is CSARDPSGGFEQYF.

The V gene is TRBV18, the J gene TRBJ1-2, with 7 nucleotides matching TRBD1. Trimming took 1 base from V and 5 from J; bases not matched to a gene: 7. Germline loops: CDR1 KGHSH, CDR2 LQKENI. The CDR3 loop spans 15 amino acids. This chain's CDR3 is CASSPLEQGIYGYTF. CDR3 bases: TGTGCCAGCTCACCACTTGAACAGGGGATATATGGCTACACCTTC. The whole variable domain, remainder taken from reference TRBV18 and TRBJ1-2, is NAGVMQNPRHLVRRRGQEARLRCSPMKGHSHVYWYRQLPEEGLKFMVYLQKENIIDESGMPKERFSAEFPKEGPSILRIQQVVRGDSAAYFCASSPLEQGIYGYTFGSGTRLTVV.

The V call is TRBV30, the J call TRBJ1-2; D may be TRBD1 (6 bases). V lost 2 bases and J 0 bases, leaving 13 bases between the germline ends. The germline CDR1 and CDR2 sequences are GTSNPN and SVGIG (reference sequence). CDR3 length equals 15 residues. The CDR3 nucleotides read TGTGCCTGGAGTACAGGGAAGTCTCCTAACTATGGCTACACCTTC. Its protein is CAWSTGKSPNYGYTF.

The V gene is TRBV12-3 or TRBV12-4, the J gene TRBJ2-3, with 7 bases identical to TRBD2. The CDR3 has 17 amino acids. V was pared by 4 bases and J by 2 bases, with 12 bases of the junction left unmatched. The CDR3 DNA reads TGTGCCAGCAGTTCCTCCGGGACTATCCACAACACAGATACGCAGTATTTT. It is translated as CASSSSGTIHNTDTQYF.

This clonotype was picked up one time. The gene calls are TRBV29-1 and TRBJ2-7, with 7 positions matching TRBD1. The V gene's germline CDR1 is SQVTM and CDR2 ANQGSEA. The CDR3 loop spans 14 amino acids. V lost 6 bases and J lost 4; bases outside the gene matches: 12. CDR3 residues: CSVSPRGLLYEQYF. The CDR3 coding sequence is TGCAGCGTCTCGCCAAGGGGGCTACTTTACGAGCAGTACTTC.

This sequence joins TRBV20-1 and TRBJ1-6; 9 nucleotides match TRBD1. Per germline, CDR1 DFQATT and CDR2 SNEGSKA (reference sequence). CDR3 length: 14 residues. The V and J ends lost 2 bases and 10 bases, in that order; junction bases with no gene match: 6. In DNA, the CDR3 is TGCAGTGCTAGACCGGGACAGGGAAGGTCACCCCTCCACTTT. It translates to CSARPGQGRSPLHF.

V gene TRBV27 combines with J gene TRBJ2-2, with D perhaps given as TRBD1 or TRBD2 (6 bases each). The germline V and J ends were trimmed by 7 bases and 2 bases, with 14 bases remaining between them. The CDR3 spans 15 residues. From germline, CDR1 is MNHEY and CDR2 SMNVEV (reference sequence). In DNA form, the CDR3 reads TGTGCCAGCACCTACGGGGGCGCAAACACCGGGGAGCTGTTTTTT. As protein: CASTYGGANTGELFF.

The V gene is TRBV5-6, the J gene TRBJ2-4, with D perhaps TRBD1 (7 bases). This CDR3 comprises 17 residues. Germline V gives CDR1 SGHDT, CDR2 YYEEEE. The V gene lost 4 bases and the J gene lost 0 bases, with 17 bases spanning the gap. CDR3 region: CASSLGRGELAKNIQYF. In DNA form, the CDR3 reads TGTGCCAGCAGCCTGGGCAGGGGGGAGCTAGCCAAAAACATTCAGTACTTC.

V is TRBV30 and J is TRBJ1-1, with unresolved D. The CDR3 has 12 amino acids. Germline CDR1 and CDR2: GTSNPN and SVGIG (reference sequence). The V end lost 3 bases, the J end lost 1 base, and 6 bases lay between the germline ends. CDR3 in DNA: TGTGCCTGGAGCGGCAGGAACACTGAAGCTTTCTTT. This codes for CAWSGRNTEAFF.

The sample holds one count of this clonotype. This chain joins TRBV18 and TRBJ1-3; the D is unclear. CDR1 and CDR2 from the germline V gene are KGHSH and LQKENI. Trimming shortened V by 3 bases and J by 0 bases, and 15 bases separated the two germline ends. This CDR3 has 17 residues. CDR3 nucleotides: TGTGCCAGCTCACCGACTATTCACCGAACCTCTGGAAACACCATATATTTT. Protein: CASSPTIHRTSGNTIYF.

J is TRBJ1-2 and V is TRBV14; no reliable D call. The CDR3 is 14 residues long. The germline gives CDR1 SGHDN, CDR2 FVKESK. V lost 0 bases and J 0 bases, leaving 5 bases between the germline ends. The CDR3 here is CASSQDASNYGYTF. DNA of the CDR3: TGTGCCAGCAGCCAAGACGCTTCTAACTATGGCTACACCTTC. Drawing the rest from reference TRBV14 and TRBJ1-2, the complete variable domain is EAGVTQFPSHSVIEKGQTVTLRCDPISGHDNLYWYRRVMGKEIKFLLHFVKESKQDESGMPNNRFLAERTGGTYSTLKVQPAELEDSGVYFCASSQDASNYGYTFGSGTRLTVV.

This chain joins TRBV5-4 and TRBJ2-3, with D possibly being TRBD1 or TRBD2 (5 bases each). This CDR3 region has 14 residues. V was shortened by 2 bases and J by 2 bases, with 9 bases between the two germline ends. Per the germline V gene, CDR1 is SGHNT and CDR2 is YYREEE (reference sequence). Written as DNA, the CDR3 is TGTGCCAGCAGCTTTGGGGACGACACAGATACGCAGTATTTT. Its translation is CASSFGDDTDTQYF. Combining the CDR3 with reference TRBV5-4 and TRBJ2-3 gives the whole variable domain ETGVTQSPTHLIKTRGQQVTLRCSSQSGHNTVSWYQQALGQGPQFIFQYYREEENGRGNFPPRFSGLQFPNYSSELNVNALELDDSALYLCASSFGDDTDTQYFGPGTRLTVL.

V usage is TRBV29-1 and J usage is TRBJ1-1, with D perhaps TRBD1 (5 bases). The germline V and J ends were trimmed by 7 bases and 6 bases, with 21 bases remaining between them. CDR3 length equals 14 residues. Germline assignment: CDR1 SQVTM and CDR2 ANQGSEA. The CDR3, as DNA: TGCAGCGGGGTGGAGGGCGGACGGGGGGCTGAAGCTTTCTTT. This codes for CSGVEGGRGAEAFF.

The chain is built from TRBV30 and TRBJ2-7; possible D gene TRBD2, 5 bases. CDR1 is GTSNPN and CDR2 is SVGIG in the germline V gene (reference sequence). V lost 5 bases and J 3 bases, leaving 14 bases between the germline ends. CDR3 length: 13 amino acids. The CDR3 reads CAWERTGLYEQYF. The CDR3, as DNA: TGTGCCTGGGAGAGGACCGGACTCTACGAGCAGTACTTC. Looking up the rest from reference TRBV30 and TRBJ2-7 gives the full variable domain: SQTIHQWPATLVQPVGSPLSLECTVEGTSNPNLYWYRQAAGRGLQLLFYSVGIGQISSEVPQNLSASRPQDRQFILSSKKLLLSDSGFYLCAWERTGLYEQYFGPGTRLTVT.

This sequence joins TRBV21-1 and TRBJ2-7; TRBD1, the D gene given by the table, was not confirmed from the DNA. TRBV21-1 is shown as a pseudogene. The CDR3 runs to 13 residues. The CDR3 DNA reads TGTGCCAGCGGTGGACACTTGTCTTCTGGGCAGTACTTC. This gives the protein CASGGHLSSGQYF.